The sequence of this T cell receptor beta chain was determined in a study of cytomegalovirus exposure and HLA in healthy donors. Across the whole study: Around 200 million T cells yielded approximately 100 million unique TCR beta sequences, as an earlier analysis found.

This clone was observed a few times. Deletions cut 3 bases from V and 9 bases from J, with 9 bases between. The CDR3 runs 12 residues. The germline CDR1 and CDR2 sequences are LNHDA and SQIVND (reference sequence). PCR involved 60 Vbeta and 13 Jbeta primers. Sequencing used immunoSEQ multiplex PCR; TCRdb keeps in-frame clones, though not all of them. This sample yields 99,000 or so clones, of which roughly 79% are seen a single time; around 1.2% belongs to the top ten. This chain links TRBV19 with TRBJ2-1; a possible D gene is TRBD2 (5 bases). Sequenced material: PBMCs. This sequence originates from a man between 40 and 49 years old in good health and CMV-seronegative. In nucleotides, the CDR3 is TGTGCCAGTAGTATTGGACTCTTTGAGCAGTTCTTC. It specifies CASSIGLFEQFF.